The clone carrying this T cell receptor (beta chain) has a handful of counts. The record originates from a study of T cell repertoires in cytomegalovirus infection. V was clipped by 5 bases and J by 2 bases, with 18 bases between them. Germline assignment: CDR1 SGHDN and CDR2 FVKESK. This CDR3 comprises 16 residues. Via MiXCR, TCRdb re-called the reads, giving one row per CDR3 protein. The sample records 130,000 or so distinct CDR3 sequences, 6.5% being singletons. Sequencing input: PBMCs. This sequence originates from a human donor in good health (CMV status not recorded). Some clones in this sample may be carry-over from other donors' samples. The chain joins TRBV14 to TRBJ2-5; perhaps TRBD2 as D (5 bases). In nucleotides, the CDR3 is TGTGCCAGCAGCAAAGCGGTCAGTCGCCTTCAAGAGACCCAGTACTTC. It specifies CASSKAVSRLQETQYF.